This T cell receptor (beta chain) comes out of a study of T cells in lung cancer brain metastases. Study outcomes and limitations: FFPE DNA fragmentation may have prevented retrieving the complete T cell repertoire. Few clones were shared between paired lesions (mean Morisita approximately 0.25); most were lesion-specific. Unique productive clones were significantly fewer in brain metastases: median roughly 1,400 versus 4,700.

Germline V gene sequence: CDR1 MNHEY, CDR2 SMNVEV (reference sequence). After removal of 8 bases from V and 0 bases from J, the junction contained 2 bases not matched to a gene. The CDR3 loop spans 15 amino acids. About this clone: Its antigen is unidentified.

Libraries were prepared by immunoSEQ multiplex PCR; TCRdb keeps only in-frame clonotypes and omits some of them. The table has thousands of clones, about 88% seen once. Material: tumor tissue from the primary lung tumor. The chain carries TRBV27 and TRBJ2-1; 12 nucleotides match TRBD2. The sequence came from a woman in her fifties or sixties with non-small cell lung cancer. The CDR3 is CASSLAGGSYNEQFF. The DNA of the CDR3 is TGTGCCAGCTCACTAGCGGGAGGCTCCTACAATGAGCAGTTCTTC.